This TCR beta chain comes out of a study of regulatory dendritic cells for organ transplantation. Trimming shortened V by 2 bases and J by 2 bases, and 9 bases separated the two germline ends. Germline CDR1 LGHNA, CDR2 YNFKEQ. This CDR3 region has 14 residues. Sorted T cells were CFSE-labeled and cultured 5 days with allogeneic regulatory or mature dendritic cells at 1:10. On this clone itself: Its cognate antigen is unknown.

Clones were sequenced by immunoSEQ multiplex PCR, and TCRdb holds only the in-frame ones, with some missing. Of 20,000 to 25,000 clones listed, 85% are singletons. The gene calls are TRBV4-2 and TRBJ1-2, with a weak D call TRBD1 (6 bases). Material: naive CD4+ T cells from blood cultured with dendritic cells. Sample subset: CD45RA+ naive T cells. The receptor comes from a human donor in good health. The CDR3 DNA is TGTGCCAGCAGCCAAACAGGGACGAACTATGGCTACACCTTC. Translation gives CASSQTGTNYGYTF.